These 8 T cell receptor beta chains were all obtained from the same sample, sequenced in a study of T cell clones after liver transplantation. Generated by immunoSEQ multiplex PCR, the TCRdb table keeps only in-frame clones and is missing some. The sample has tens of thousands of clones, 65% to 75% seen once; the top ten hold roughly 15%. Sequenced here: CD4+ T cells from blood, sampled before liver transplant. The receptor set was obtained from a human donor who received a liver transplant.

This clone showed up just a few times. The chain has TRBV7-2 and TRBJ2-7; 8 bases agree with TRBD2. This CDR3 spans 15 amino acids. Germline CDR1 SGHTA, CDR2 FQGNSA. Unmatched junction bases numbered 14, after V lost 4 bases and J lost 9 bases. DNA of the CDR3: TGTGCCAGCAGCTACCCGGGGACTAGGGCGAGCGGGCAGTACTTC. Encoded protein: CASSYPGTRASGQYF.

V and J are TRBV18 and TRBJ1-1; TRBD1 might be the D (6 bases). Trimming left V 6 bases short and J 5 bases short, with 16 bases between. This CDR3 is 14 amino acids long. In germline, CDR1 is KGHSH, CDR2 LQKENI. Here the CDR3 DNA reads TGTGCCAGCTCCCCTGGGGGGGCGAGGACTGAAGCTTTCTTT. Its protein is CASSPGGARTEAFF.

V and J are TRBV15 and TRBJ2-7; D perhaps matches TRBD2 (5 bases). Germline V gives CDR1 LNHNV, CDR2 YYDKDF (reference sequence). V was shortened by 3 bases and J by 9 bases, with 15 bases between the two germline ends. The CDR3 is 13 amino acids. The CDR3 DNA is TGTGCCACCAGCAGGGAACTAGGCCCTGCGCAGTACTTC. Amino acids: CATSRELGPAQYF.

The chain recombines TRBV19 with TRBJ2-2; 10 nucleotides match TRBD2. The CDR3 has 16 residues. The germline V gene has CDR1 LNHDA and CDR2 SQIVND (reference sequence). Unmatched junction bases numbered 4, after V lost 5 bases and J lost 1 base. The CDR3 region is CASSRLAGENTGELFF. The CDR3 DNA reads TGTGCCAGTAGTCGGCTAGCGGGGGAGAACACCGGGGAGCTGTTTTTT.

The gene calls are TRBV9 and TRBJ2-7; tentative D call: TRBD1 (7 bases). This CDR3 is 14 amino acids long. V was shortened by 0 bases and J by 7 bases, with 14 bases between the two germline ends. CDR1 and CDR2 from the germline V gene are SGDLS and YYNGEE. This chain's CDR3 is CASSVAQGGGEQYF. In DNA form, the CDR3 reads TGTGCCAGCAGCGTAGCCCAGGGGGGTGGTGAGCAGTACTTC.

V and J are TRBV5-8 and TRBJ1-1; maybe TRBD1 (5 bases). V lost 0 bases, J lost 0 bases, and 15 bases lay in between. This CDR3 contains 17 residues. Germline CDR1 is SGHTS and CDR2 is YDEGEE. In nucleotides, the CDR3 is TGTGCCAGCAGCTTGGCAGCTGGGAGGGGTGTGAACACTGAAGCTTTCTTT. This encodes CASSLAAGRGVNTEAFF.

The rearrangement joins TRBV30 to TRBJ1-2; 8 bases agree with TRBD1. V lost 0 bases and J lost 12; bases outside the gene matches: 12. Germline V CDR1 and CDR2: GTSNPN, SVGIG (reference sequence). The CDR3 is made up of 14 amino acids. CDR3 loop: CAWSVGDRLGGHTF. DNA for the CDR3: TGTGCCTGGAGTGTAGGGGACAGGTTGGGAGGCCACACCTTC. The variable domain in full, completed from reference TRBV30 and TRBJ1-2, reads SQTIHQWPATLVQPVGSPLSLECTVEGTSNPNLYWYRQAAGRGLQLLFYSVGIGQISSEVPQNLSASRPQDRQFILSSKKLLLSDSGFYLCAWSVGDRLGGHTFGSGTRLTVV.

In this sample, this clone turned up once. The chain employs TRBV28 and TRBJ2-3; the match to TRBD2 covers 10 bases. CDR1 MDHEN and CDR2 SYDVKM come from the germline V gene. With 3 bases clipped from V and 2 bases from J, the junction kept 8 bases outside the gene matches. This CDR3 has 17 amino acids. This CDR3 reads CASSFPTSGAVTDTQYF. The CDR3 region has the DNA TGTGCCAGCAGTTTCCCCACTAGCGGGGCCGTCACAGATACGCAGTATTTT. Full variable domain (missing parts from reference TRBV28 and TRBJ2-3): DVKVTQSSRYLVKRTGEKVFLECVQDMDHENMFWYRQDPGLGLRLIYFSYDVKMKEKGDIPEGYSVSREKKERFSLILESASTNQTSMYLCASSFPTSGAVTDTQYFGPGTRLTVL.